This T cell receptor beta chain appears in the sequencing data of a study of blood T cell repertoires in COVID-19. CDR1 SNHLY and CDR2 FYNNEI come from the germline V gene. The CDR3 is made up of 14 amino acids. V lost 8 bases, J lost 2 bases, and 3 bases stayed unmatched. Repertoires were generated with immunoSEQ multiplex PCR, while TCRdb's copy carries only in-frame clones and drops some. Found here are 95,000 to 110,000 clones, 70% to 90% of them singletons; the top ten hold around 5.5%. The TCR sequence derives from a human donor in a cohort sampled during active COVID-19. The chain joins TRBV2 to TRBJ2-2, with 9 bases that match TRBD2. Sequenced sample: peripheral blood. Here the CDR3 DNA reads TGTGCCAGCCGACTAGCGGAAAACACCGGGGAGCTGTTTTTT. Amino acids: CASRLAENTGELFF.